These T cell receptor beta chains were read from a single sample in a study of OX40 agonist ivuxolimab in advanced cancers. Here immunoSEQ multiplex PCR was the method, and the copy in TCRdb shows in-frame clones only, minus some. The sample holds 75,000 to 90,000 clones, around nine tenths seen once. The sample here was CD4+ or CD8+ T cells sorted from blood, taken in a trial of the OX40 agonist ivuxolimab. These receptor sequences come from an adult with an advanced solid tumor such as melanoma, head and neck, liver or kidney cancer. Both conserved end residues are part of each CDR3. A D gene is named only where the DNA matches it firmly. Clone size, where shown, is once, few, many, or a class for clones that have expanded.

clone_size d_call j_call v_call cdr3_aa cdr3_nt
NA NA TRBJ1-1 TRBV14 CASSYYRVRTEAFF TGTGCCAGCAGCTATTACAGGGTTCGTACTGAAGCTTTCTTT
NA NA TRBJ2-1 TRBV14 CASSQGQWNEQFF TGTGCCAGCAGCCAAGGACAGTGGAATGAGCAGTTCTTC
NA NA TRBJ1-5 TRBV2 CASRGRQGGNQPQHF TGTGCCAGCAGAGGGCGCCAGGGCGGCAATCAGCCCCAGCATTTT
NA NA TRBJ2-3 TRBV10-1 CASSGQPGTSTDTQYF TGCGCCAGCAGCGGACAACCCGGGACTAGCACAGATACGCAGTATTTT
once NA TRBJ2-5 TRBV2 CASSDGTGGETQYF TGTGCCAGCAGTGATGGGACGGGTGGGGAGACCCAGTACTTC
NA TRBD1 TRBJ1-5 TRBV19 CASTDREHQPQHF TGTGCCAGTACAGACAGGGAGCATCAGCCCCAGCATTTT
NA NA TRBJ1-2 TRBV5-4 CASSSVQGRRGYTF TGTGCCAGCAGCTCTGTACAGGGCCGGCGGGGCTACACCTTC
NA NA TRBJ1-5 TRBV7-9 CASQQDNQPQHF TGTGCCAGCCAGCAGGACAATCAGCCCCAGCATTTT
NA TRBD1 TRBJ1-6 TRBV9 CASSVGTGGSSPLHF TGTGCCAGCAGCGTAGGGACAGGGGGGAGTTCACCCCTCCACTTT
NA TRBD2 TRBJ2-1 TRBV18 CASSPGNSGRSNEQFF TGTGCCAGCTCCCCGGGAAATAGCGGGAGATCGAATGAGCAGTTCTTC
NA NA TRBJ1-2 TRBV14 CASSPGHGKNYGYTF TGTGCCAGCAGCCCGGGCCACGGTAAAAACTATGGCTACACCTTT
NA NA TRBJ1-4 TRBV19 CASSTRRTARDEKLFF TGTGCCAGTAGCACCCGCCGGACAGCGCGGGATGAAAAACTGTTTTTT
NA TRBD1 TRBJ1-1 TRBV19 CASISFHGTGGDTEAFF TGTGCCAGTATCTCCTTTCACGGGACAGGGGGCGACACTGAAGCTTTCTTT
NA NA TRBJ2-7 TRBV7-2 CASSLTSSSSSYEQYF TGTGCCAGCAGCTTAACGAGTAGCTCCTCCTCCTACGAGCAGTACTTC
NA TRBD2 TRBJ2-1 TRBV6-1 CATRERGAGDEQFF TGTGCCACCAGAGAGCGGGGGGCCGGTGATGAGCAGTTCTTC
NA TRBD2 TRBJ2-2 TRBV7-2 CASSLVAGGTGELFF TGTGCCAGCAGCTTAGTAGCGGGTGGCACCGGGGAGCTGTTTTTT
NA TRBD2 TRBJ2-5 TRBV4-3 CASSQDLAGVGTQETQYF TGCGCCAGCAGCCAAGACCTAGCGGGAGTGGGCACCCAAGAGACCCAGTACTTC
NA TRBD1 TRBJ1-5 TRBV28 CASSLMTGGGNQPQHF TGTGCCAGCAGCCTGATGACAGGGGGTGGCAATCAGCCCCAGCATTTT
NA NA TRBJ1-5 TRBV4-3 CASSQEVSSNQPQHF TGCGCCAGCAGCCAAGAGGTCTCGAGCAATCAGCCCCAGCATTTT
NA TRBD1 TRBJ2-7 TRBV11-3 CASSLGSDRGYEQYF TGTGCCAGCAGCTTAGGGTCTGACAGGGGCTACGAGCAGTACTTC
NA NA TRBJ1-1 TRBV5-1 CASSEATGTEAFF TGCGCCAGCAGCGAGGCAACGGGCACTGAAGCTTTCTTT
once TRBD1 TRBJ2-5 TRBV6-1 CAGTGGAEETQYF TGTGCCGGAACAGGGGGCGCCGAAGAGACCCAGTACTTC
NA TRBD2 TRBJ2-1 TRBV19 CASTPTSGLGYNEQFF TGTGCCAGTACCCCGACTAGCGGGTTGGGTTACAATGAGCAGTTCTTC
NA TRBD1 TRBJ2-7 TRBV7-2 CASSSDRSSYEQYF TGTGCCAGCAGCTCGGACAGGAGCTCCTACGAGCAGTACTTC
NA TRBD1 TRBJ2-3 TRBV5-1 CASSRGTGETDTQYF TGCGCCAGCAGCCGCGGGACAGGGGAAACAGATACGCAGTATTTT
few NA TRBJ1-1 TRBV11-3 CASSFSENTEAFF TGTGCCAGCAGCTTTTCAGAGAACACTGAAGCTTTCTTT
once TRBD2 TRBJ2-5 TRBV19 CASSLGLAAWETQYF TGTGCCAGTAGTCTCGGACTAGCGGCGTGGGAGACCCAGTACTTC
NA TRBD1 TRBJ1-1 TRBV6-6 CASRGQGAGSTEAFF TGTGCCAGCAGGGGACAGGGGGCCGGAAGCACTGAAGCTTTCTTT
NA TRBD1 TRBJ2-2 TRBV19 CASSMLRGYTGELFF TGTGCCAGTAGTATGCTCAGGGGGTACACCGGGGAGCTGTTTTTT
NA NA TRBJ2-7 TRBV4-1 CASSQDPQGPLYEQYF TGCGCCAGCAGCCAAGACCCCCAGGGGCCATTATACGAGCAGTACTTC
NA TRBD2 TRBJ2-5 TRBV11-2 CASSLETRPSGRRETQYF TGTGCCAGCAGCTTGGAAACGCGGCCGAGCGGGAGAAGGGAGACCCAGTACTTC
NA NA TRBJ2-7 TRBV5-6 CASSLARYEQYF TGTGCCAGCAGCTTGGCTAGATACGAGCAGTACTTC
NA NA TRBJ2-3 TRBV5-4 CACQGARTDTQYF TGTGCCTGCCAGGGAGCCCGCACAGATACGCAGTATTTT
few NA TRBJ2-7 TRBV27 CASSLGDEQYF TGTGCCAGCAGTTTAGGGGACGAGCAGTACTTC
NA NA TRBJ1-1 TRBV2 CASKQEFTMNTEAFF TGTGCCAGCAAACAGGAGTTTACAATGAACACTGAAGCTTTCTTT
NA TRBD1 TRBJ1-5 TRBV18 CASSPSGGSNQPQHF TGTGCCAGCTCACCCTCAGGGGGCAGCAATCAGCCCCAGCATTTT
NA TRBD2 TRBJ2-5 TRBV12-5 CASGLRTSGGAQTQYF TGTGCTAGTGGTTTGCGCACTAGCGGGGGGGCTCAGACCCAGTACTTC
NA NA TRBJ2-2 TRBV6-5 CASSEDRRTGELFF TGTGCCAGCAGTGAAGACAGACGCACCGGGGAGCTGTTTTTT
NA TRBD1 TRBJ1-2 TRBV6-5 CASRRQGPDYGYTF TGTGCCAGCAGACGACAGGGACCGGACTATGGCTACACCTTC
NA NA TRBJ1-4 TRBV11-2 CASSLGTTNEKLFF TGTGCCAGCAGCTTAGGGACGACTAATGAAAAACTGTTTTTT
NA TRBD2 TRBJ2-1 TRBV6-6 CASSFETSGRGDEQFF TGTGCCAGCAGTTTCGAGACTAGCGGGAGGGGAGATGAGCAGTTCTTC
few TRBD1 TRBJ1-6 TRBV2 CASSESDRDNSPLHF TGTGCCAGCAGTGAAAGTGACAGGGATAATTCACCCCTCCACTTT
NA NA TRBJ2-7 TRBV25-1 CASTSIGDYEQYF TGTGCCAGCACCTCAATCGGGGACTACGAGCAGTACTTC
NA TRBD1 TRBJ1-2 TRBV6-1 CASGQGAYGYTF TGTGCCAGCGGGCAGGGGGCCTATGGCTACACCTTC
few NA TRBJ2-7 TRBV14 CASSQTYEQYF TGTGCCAGCAGCCAAACCTACGAGCAGTACTTC
NA NA TRBJ1-4 TRBV29-1 CSVGVDGAPNEKLFF TGCAGCGTTGGGGTGGATGGGGCGCCAAATGAAAAACTGTTTTTT
once NA TRBJ2-5 TRBV30 CAWSTGLKETQYF TGTGCCTGGAGTACAGGACTGAAAGAGACCCAGTACTTC